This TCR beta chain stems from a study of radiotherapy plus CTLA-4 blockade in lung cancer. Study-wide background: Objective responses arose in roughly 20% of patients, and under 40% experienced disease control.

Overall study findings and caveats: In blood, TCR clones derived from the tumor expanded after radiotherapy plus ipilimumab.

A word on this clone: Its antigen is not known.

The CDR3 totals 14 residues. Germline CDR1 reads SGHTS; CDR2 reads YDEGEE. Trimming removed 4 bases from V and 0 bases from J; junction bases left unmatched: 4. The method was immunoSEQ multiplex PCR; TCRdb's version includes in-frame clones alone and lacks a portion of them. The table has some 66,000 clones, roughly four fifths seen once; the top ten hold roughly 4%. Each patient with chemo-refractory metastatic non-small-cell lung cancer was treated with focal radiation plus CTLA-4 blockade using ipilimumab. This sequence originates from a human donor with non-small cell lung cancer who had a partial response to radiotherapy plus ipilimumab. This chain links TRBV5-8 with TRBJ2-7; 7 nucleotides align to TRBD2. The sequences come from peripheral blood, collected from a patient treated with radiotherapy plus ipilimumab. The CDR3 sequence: CASSSGTTSYEQYF. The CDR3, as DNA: TGTGCCAGCAGCAGCGGGACTACCTCCTACGAGCAGTACTTC.